Listed here are 18 T cell receptor beta chains from one sample, sequenced in a study of T cell repertoires in cytomegalovirus infection. Each CDR3 protein is one row after TCRdb ran MiXCR on the reads. The sample shows approximately 50,000 distinct CDR3 sequences, 15% to 20% of them seen only once. No antigen has been identified for these receptors. The material was CD8+ T cells from cultured PBMCs, obtained from culture after CMV antigen stimulation. These receptors all stem from a human donor in good health (CMV status not recorded). Some clones in this sample may be carry-over from other donors' samples.

This chain joins TRBV28 and TRBJ1-5; the D is unclear. Germline lookup yields CDR1 MDHEN and CDR2 SYDVKM. Trimming took 7 bases from V and 0 from J, leaving 13 bases between them. The CDR3 totals 15 residues. CDR3 sequence reads: CASNGIPYSNQPQHF. CDR3 nucleotides: TGTGCCAGCAATGGGATACCGTATAGCAATCAGCCCCAGCATTTT.

The CDR3 nucleotides read TGTGCCAGCAGCTTGGTGGCAGGGGGTAATAATTCACCCCTCCACTTT. Translated: CASSLVAGGNNSPLHF. The chain carries TRBV5-5 and TRBJ1-6, with 7 bases matching TRBD1. This CDR3 has 16 amino acids. V lost 0 bases to trimming and J lost 5 bases; unmatched junction nucleotides: 5. The germline V gene has CDR1 SGHKS and CDR2 YYEKEE (reference sequence).

The chain is built from TRBV6-1 and TRBJ2-7; 10 bases line up with TRBD1. Looked up from germline, CDR1 is MNHNS and CDR2 is SASEGT. V was clipped by 7 bases and J by 2 bases; unmatched bases: 5. This CDR3 has 14 residues. The CDR3 nucleotides read TGTGCCAGCAAGGGGACAGGGGAGGCCTACGAGCAGTACTTC. Translation: CASKGTGEAYEQYF.

This clonotype was observed a handful of times. The chain links TRBV12-3 or TRBV12-4 to TRBJ1-5; 7 nucleotides align to TRBD1. CDR3 size: 15 residues. After removal of 5 bases from V and 0 bases from J, the junction contained 4 bases not matched to a gene. The CDR3 sequence is CASSIGTVSNQPQHF. The CDR3 DNA follows: TGTGCCAGCAGTATAGGGACAGTTAGCAATCAGCCCCAGCATTTT.

This clonotype came up a few times. The chain is built from TRBV27 and TRBJ1-1; TRBD1 aligns across 8 bases. Germline-derived CDR1 and CDR2 are MNHEY and SMNVEV (reference sequence). The CDR3 is 17 amino acids. J lost 0 bases, V lost 4 bases, and 10 bases had no gene match. For the CDR3, the DNA is TGTGCCAGCAGTTCATTCTGGACAGGGCCAGTGAACACTGAAGCTTTCTTT. It is translated as CASSSFWTGPVNTEAFF.

This chain connects TRBV7-9 to TRBJ2-3; 7 bases agree with TRBD2. There are 13 residues in the CDR3. J lost 1 base, V lost 6 bases, and 1 base had no gene match. Germline V lookup: CDR1 SEHNR, CDR2 FQNEAQ (reference sequence). The CDR3 loop reads CASRSGGTDTQYF. CDR3 bases: TGTGCCAGCAGGAGCGGGGGCACAGATACGCAGTATTTT.

The chain employs TRBV7-4 and TRBJ1-1, with TRBD1 matching over 7 bases. V gave up 7 bases and J gave up 6 bases; unmatched junction bases: 5. CDR1 SGHVT and CDR2 SQSDAQ come from the germline V gene. There are 12 residues in the CDR3. Written as DNA, the CDR3 is TGTGCCAGCATCACAGGGGCCGCTGAAGCTTTCTTT. Translated, it gives CASITGAAEAFF.

The rearrangement links TRBV29-1 to TRBJ1-2; D perhaps matches TRBD1 (5 bases). V dropped 2 bases and J dropped 2 bases, with 9 bases sitting between them. CDR1 is SQVTM, CDR2 ANQGSEA, per germline. The CDR3 runs 13 residues. The CDR3 DNA follows: TGCAGCGTTGAAATGGGGGGAAACTATGGCTACACCTTC. Amino acid sequence: CSVEMGGNYGYTF.

J is TRBJ2-1 and V is TRBV7-6; D unclear. Germline V lookup: CDR1 SGHVS, CDR2 FNYEAQ. This CDR3 has 14 residues. V was cut by 1 base and J by 6 bases, with 10 bases left in between. CDR3 coding DNA: TGTGCCAGCAGCTTAGGAGGACGCATCAATGAGCAGTTCTTC. This translates into CASSLGGRINEQFF.

The rearrangement joins TRBV7-8 to TRBJ2-7; D may correspond to TRBD1 or TRBD2 (5 bases each). This CDR3 contains 14 residues. Trimming removed 5 bases at V and 5 bases at J, with 16 bases between. CDR1 is SGHVS, CDR2 FQNEAQ, per germline. The CDR3 DNA follows: TGTGCCAGCAGCCCCGGGACCGAGATTGACGAGCAGTACTTC. Protein: CASSPGTEIDEQYF. The full variable domain, completed using reference TRBV7-8 and TRBJ2-7, is GAGVSQSPRYKVAKRGQDVALRCDPISGHVSLFWYQQALGQGPEFLTYFQNEAQLDKSGLPSDRFFAERPEGSVSTLKIQRTQQEDSAVYLCASSPGTEIDEQYFGPGTRLTVT.

This rearrangement joins TRBV7-9 to TRBJ1-3, with a possible D match to TRBD1 (5 bases). The CDR3 length is 13 residues. Germline V lookup: CDR1 SEHNR, CDR2 FQNEAQ (reference sequence). Trimming took off 6 bases at V and 3 bases at J, with 9 bases between the two ends. DNA of the CDR3: TGTGCCAGCAGTCAGGGAGTTGGAAACACCATATATTTT. Its protein product is CASSQGVGNTIYF.

The genes are TRBV7-9 and TRBJ2-7; 9 bases are shared with TRBD1. The CDR3 length is 16 residues. The V and J ends lost 5 bases and 5 bases, in that order; junction bases with no gene match: 13. The germline CDR1 and CDR2 sequences are SEHNR and FQNEAQ (reference sequence). In nucleotides, the CDR3 is TGTGCCAGCAGCCCCTCCTTTGGACAGGGGAGAAACGAGCAGTACTTC. It specifies CASSPSFGQGRNEQYF.

This clonotype was observed a handful of times. The J gene is TRBJ1-3, the V gene TRBV6-5; D is unclear. CDR3 length: 15 amino acids. The germline V gene encodes CDR1 MNHEY and CDR2 SVGAGI. Trimming removed 0 bases from V and 0 bases from J, with 6 bases in between. In nucleotides, the CDR3 is TGTGCCAGCAGTTACTCAGCAGCCTCTGGAAACACCATATATTTT. As protein: CASSYSAASGNTIYF.

The chain recombines TRBV6-5 with TRBJ1-2; 7 bases agree with TRBD1. J gave up 5 bases and V 4 bases, and 10 bases lay outside the gene matches. The CDR3 totals 15 residues. The germline gives CDR1 MNHEY, CDR2 SVGAGI. The CDR3 loop is CASSSPDRAGYGYTF. DNA of the CDR3: TGTGCCAGCAGTTCCCCCGACAGGGCCGGGTATGGCTACACCTTC.

This clonotype was observed a few times. The chain couples TRBV6-6 to TRBJ2-7; 11 bases align to TRBD1. The CDR3 totals 16 residues. Germline V gene lookup returns CDR1 MNHNY and CDR2 SVGAGI (reference sequence). The V gene end was trimmed by 4 bases and the J gene end by 2 bases; junction bases not matched to a gene: 7. The CDR3 region has the DNA TGTGCCAGCAGTTCCGGGGACAGGGGGTTAACCTACGAGCAGTACTTC. Protein sequence: CASSSGDRGLTYEQYF.

This CDR3 reads CASSQESHRFTEAFF. CDR3 bases: TGTGCCAGCAGCCAAGAGTCCCACCGGTTCACTGAAGCTTTCTTT. The rearrangement uses TRBV14 and TRBJ1-1; D remains ambiguous. Germline V CDR1 and CDR2: SGHDN, FVKESK. Trimming removed 0 bases at V and 4 bases at J, with 12 bases between. The CDR3 covers 15 residues.

CDR3 in amino acids: CATSGTTTGPYEQYF. The CDR3, as DNA: TGTGCCACCAGCGGAACGACTACAGGTCCCTACGAGCAGTACTTC. This chain links TRBV15 with TRBJ2-7, with D perhaps given as TRBD1 or TRBD2 (5 bases each). CDR3 length: 15 amino acids. The V gene lost 5 bases and the J gene lost 2 bases, with 16 bases spanning the gap. Germline values: CDR1 LNHNV, CDR2 YYDKDF (reference sequence).

This clonotype was counted between two and nine times. V is TRBV10-3 and J is TRBJ2-1; maybe TRBD1 (6 bases). CDR3 length: 17 amino acids. Germline CDR1 is ENHRY and CDR2 is SYGVKD. V lost 3 bases, J lost 6 bases, and 21 bases lay in between. The CDR3 DNA follows: TGTGCCATCAGTGAATTACAGGGTTTGAAGTTGGGCAATGAGCAGTTCTTC. This sequence encodes CAISELQGLKLGNEQFF.